Below are 2 T cell receptor beta chains sequenced from a single sample in a study of blood T cell repertoires in COVID-19. Measured with immunoSEQ multiplex PCR; TCRdb has only the in-frame clones, and not every one. The sample includes about 150,000 clones, roughly 82% of them seen just once. The sample comprised peripheral blood. The receptor source for this set is a woman between 50 and 59 years old with acute or convalescent COVID-19.

The gene calls are TRBV3-1 (or the pseudogene TRBV3-2) and TRBJ1-2, with D tentatively TRBD1 (6 bases). The CDR3 sequence is 13 residues long. The germline gives CDR1 LGHDT, CDR2 YNNKEL (reference sequence). The V gene lost 5 bases and the J gene lost 3 bases, with 10 bases spanning the gap. The CDR3 DNA reads TGTGCCAGCAGCGTACAGGGCGACTATGGCTACACCTTC. Translating gives CASSVQGDYGYTF.

This rearrangement joins TRBV19 to TRBJ2-3; 16 nucleotides match TRBD2. V lost 3 bases to trimming and J lost 5 bases; unmatched junction nucleotides: 2. The germline V gene has CDR1 LNHDA and CDR2 SQIVND (reference sequence). The CDR3 spans 16 residues. The CDR3 sequence: CASSIGTSGGVDTQYF. The CDR3 nucleotides read TGTGCCAGTAGTATCGGGACTAGCGGGGGGGTAGATACGCAGTATTTT. The whole variable domain, filled in from reference TRBV19 and TRBJ2-3, reads DGGITQSPKYLFRKEGQNVTLSCEQNLNHDAMYWYRQDPGQGLRLIYYSQIVNDFQKGDIAEGYSVSREKKESFPLTVTSAQKNPTAFYLCASSIGTSGGVDTQYFGPGTRLTVL.